This T cell receptor beta chain was observed in a study of T cells in tumors and immune-related adverse events (dated by TCRdb to the early 2020s). The treatment or condition label here, explained by the study, means: nivolumab (PD-1 blockade) given before sampling. The DNeasy Blood and Tissue Kit was used to extract DNA from formalin-fixed paraffin-embedded specimens. Note on this clone: Its antigen is unknown. No base qualities exist here, and no much larger clone lies one base off it.

The TCR beta locus was amplified and sequenced using the immunoSEQ assay, from which bulk TCR Vbeta CDR3 data were obtained. For the original study's pipeline: CDR3s were excluded if they were non-productive, were shorter than 7 amino acids, or did not start with C or end with F/W. Only specimens with at least 1000 reads were analysed, and clonotypes were defined at the amino acid level. Clonality was computed as 1 minus Pielou's evenness. To equalize library sizes, abundance-weighted random subsampling with replacement was performed and repeated 100 times so that 95% confidence intervals could be reported. Repertoire overlap was quantified with the Morisita overlap index, and the top 40 clones per specimen were checked for overlap with the irAE. TCRdb carries this immuneACCESS record with in-frame sequences only. Its versions omit some clonotypes, under half of them owing to an unresolved V gene in the studies checked, with the rest unexplained. Clone size and V and J calls were adopted from that table, with D and trimming inferred from the DNA. This sample has more than 20,000 clones in its table, and approximately 90% of those were observed once. About 1.4% of the sample is taken by the ten largest.

Material: lymph node tissue, obtained from a patient treated with anti-PD-1 therapy. The clonotype originates from a female donor with metastatic renal cell carcinoma.

Here is the DNA: TGCGCCAGCAGCCAGCAGGGGGCCATAGATACGCAGTATTTT. This sequence encodes CASSQQGAIDTQYF. The sequence links TRBV5-1 to TRBJ2-3, with 8 middle bases fitting TRBD1. Counted from cysteine to phenylalanine, this CDR3 has 14 amino acids. Of the read, only the CDR3 DNA is kept; its 42 bases are in frame from base 1. Via the germline V gene, CDR1 is SGHRS and CDR2 YFSETQ. Ends trimmed: V by 4 bases, J by 5 bases; bases unmatched to a gene: 6.